This T cell receptor beta chain was retrieved from a study of control samples from healthy donors and cancer patients. Libraries were prepared by immunoSEQ multiplex PCR; TCRdb keeps only in-frame clonotypes and omits some of them. The table shows about 75,000 clones, with 75% to 90% occurring only once. From germline, CDR1 is SGHTA and CDR2 FQGNSA. CDR3 length: 15 amino acids. Trimming left V 1 base short and J 4 bases short, with 12 bases between. The chain combines TRBV7-2 with TRBJ2-3; D is perhaps TRBD2 (5 bases). This sequence originates from a man over 45 in good health. Sequenced input: blood. The chain's CDR3 is CASSLGGSPPDTQYF. The DNA for the CDR3 is TGTGCCAGCAGCTTAGGTGGGAGTCCGCCAGATACGCAGTATTTT.